These 2 T cell receptor beta chains were sequenced from one sample in a study of OX40 agonist ivuxolimab in advanced cancers. Some clones are missing from TCRdb's copy, which holds only in-frame ones; the method was immunoSEQ multiplex PCR. This sample has 80,000 to 95,000 clones, with just over 85% found just once. Specimen: CD4+ or CD8+ T cells sorted from blood, collected in a trial of the OX40 agonist ivuxolimab. These receptors all come from an adult with an advanced solid tumor such as melanoma, head and neck, liver or kidney cancer.

CDR3: CASSLYTPGGTEAFF. Written as DNA, the CDR3 is TGCGCCAGCAGCTTGTATACTCCTGGGGGCACTGAAGCTTTCTTT. This rearrangement joins TRBV5-1 to TRBJ1-1; maybe TRBD1 (5 bases). The CDR3 is 15 residues long. Germline V lookup: CDR1 SGHRS, CDR2 YFSETQ. Trimming removed 1 base at V and 4 bases at J, with 14 bases between.

This clone has just a few counts. This chain uses TRBV27 with TRBJ1-1, with a weak D call TRBD1 (5 bases). The CDR3 is 14 amino acids. Germline V CDR1 and CDR2: MNHEY, SMNVEV (reference sequence). V was trimmed by 4 bases and J by 1 base, leaving 10 bases between them. The CDR3 DNA reads as TGTGCCAGCAGTTCCGGGACGGGGAACACTGAAGCTTTCTTT. This translates into CASSSGTGNTEAFF.